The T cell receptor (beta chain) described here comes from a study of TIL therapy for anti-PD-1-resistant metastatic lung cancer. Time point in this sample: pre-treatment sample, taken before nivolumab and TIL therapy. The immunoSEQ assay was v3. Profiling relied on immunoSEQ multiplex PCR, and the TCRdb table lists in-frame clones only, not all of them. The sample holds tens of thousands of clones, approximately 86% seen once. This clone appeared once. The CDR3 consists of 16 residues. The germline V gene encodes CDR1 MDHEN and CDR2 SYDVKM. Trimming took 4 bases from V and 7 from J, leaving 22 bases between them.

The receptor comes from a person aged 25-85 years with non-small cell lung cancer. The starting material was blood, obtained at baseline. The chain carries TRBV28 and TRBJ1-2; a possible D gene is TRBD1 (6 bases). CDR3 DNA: TGTGCCAGCAGTTATTGGGTCGGGACACATACTGGTGGCTACACCTTC. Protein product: CASSYWVGTHTGGYTF.